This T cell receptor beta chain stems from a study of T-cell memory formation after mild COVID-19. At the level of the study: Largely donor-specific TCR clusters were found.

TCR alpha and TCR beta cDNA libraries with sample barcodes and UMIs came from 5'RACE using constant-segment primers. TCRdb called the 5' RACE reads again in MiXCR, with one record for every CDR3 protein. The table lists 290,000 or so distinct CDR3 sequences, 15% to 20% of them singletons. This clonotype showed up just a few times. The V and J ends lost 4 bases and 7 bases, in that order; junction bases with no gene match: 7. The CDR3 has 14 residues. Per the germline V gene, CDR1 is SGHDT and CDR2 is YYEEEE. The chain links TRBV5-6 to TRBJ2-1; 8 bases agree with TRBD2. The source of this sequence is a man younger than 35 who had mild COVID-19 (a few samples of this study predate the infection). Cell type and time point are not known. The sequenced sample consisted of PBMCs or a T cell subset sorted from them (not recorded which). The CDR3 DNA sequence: TGTGCCAGCAGCCACCCCGGGGGGGGGAATGAGCAGTTCTTC. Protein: CASSHPGGGNEQFF.